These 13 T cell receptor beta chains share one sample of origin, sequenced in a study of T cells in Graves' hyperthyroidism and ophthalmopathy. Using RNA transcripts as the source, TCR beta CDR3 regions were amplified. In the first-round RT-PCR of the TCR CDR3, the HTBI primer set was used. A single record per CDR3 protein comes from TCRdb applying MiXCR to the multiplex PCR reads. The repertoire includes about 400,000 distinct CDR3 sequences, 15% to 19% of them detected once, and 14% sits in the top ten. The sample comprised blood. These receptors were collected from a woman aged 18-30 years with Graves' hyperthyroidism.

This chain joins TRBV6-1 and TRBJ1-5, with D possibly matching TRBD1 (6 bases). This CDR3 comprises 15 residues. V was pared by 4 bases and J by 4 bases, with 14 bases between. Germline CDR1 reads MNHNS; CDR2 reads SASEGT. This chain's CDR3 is CASSVGGGYNQPQHF. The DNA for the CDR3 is TGTGCCAGCAGTGTAGGGGGGGGGTATAATCAGCCCCAGCATTTT.

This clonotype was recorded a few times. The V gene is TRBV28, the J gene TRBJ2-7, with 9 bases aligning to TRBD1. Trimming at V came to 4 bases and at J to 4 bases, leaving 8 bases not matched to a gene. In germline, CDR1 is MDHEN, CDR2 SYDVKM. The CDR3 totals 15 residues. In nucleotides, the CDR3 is TGTGCCAGCAGTTCGCATCGCGGACAGGGGTACGAGCAGTACTTC. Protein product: CASSSHRGQGYEQYF.

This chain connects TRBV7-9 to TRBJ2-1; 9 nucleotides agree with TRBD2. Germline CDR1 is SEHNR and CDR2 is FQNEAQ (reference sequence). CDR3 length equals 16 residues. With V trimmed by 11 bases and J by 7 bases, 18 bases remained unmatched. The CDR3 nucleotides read TGTGCCGAATCGCCGGCGGGGGGGTCTATTGAAAATGAGCAGTTCTTC. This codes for CAESPAGGSIENEQFF.

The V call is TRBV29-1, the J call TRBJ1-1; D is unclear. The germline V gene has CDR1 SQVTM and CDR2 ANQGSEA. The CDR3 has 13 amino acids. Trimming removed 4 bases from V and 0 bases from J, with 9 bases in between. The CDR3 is CSVGEVMNTEAFF. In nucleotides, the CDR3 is TGCAGCGTTGGTGAGGTTATGAACACTGAAGCTTTCTTT.

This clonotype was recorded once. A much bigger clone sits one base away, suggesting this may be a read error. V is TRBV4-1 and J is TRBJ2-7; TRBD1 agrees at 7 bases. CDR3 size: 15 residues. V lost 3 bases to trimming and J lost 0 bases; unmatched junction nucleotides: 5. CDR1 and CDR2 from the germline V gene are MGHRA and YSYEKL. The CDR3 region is CASSQVGTASYEQYF. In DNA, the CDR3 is TGCGCCAGCAGCCAGGTGGGGACAGCCTCCTACGAGCAGTACTTC.

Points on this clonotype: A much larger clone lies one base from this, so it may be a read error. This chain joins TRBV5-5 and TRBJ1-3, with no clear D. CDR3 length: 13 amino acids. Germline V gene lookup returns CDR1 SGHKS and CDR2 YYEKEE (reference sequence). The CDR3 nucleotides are TGTGCCAGCGGCTTGGCTAATGGAAACACCATATATTTT. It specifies CASGLANGNTIYF.

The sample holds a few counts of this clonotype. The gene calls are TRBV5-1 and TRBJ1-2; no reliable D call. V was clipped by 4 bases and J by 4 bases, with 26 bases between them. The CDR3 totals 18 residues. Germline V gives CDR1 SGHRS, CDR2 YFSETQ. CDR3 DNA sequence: TGCGCCAGCAGCCCTGGAGAGGGTGCCCTTGTTATTCGCTATGGCTACACCTTC. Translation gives CASSPGEGALVIRYGYTF.

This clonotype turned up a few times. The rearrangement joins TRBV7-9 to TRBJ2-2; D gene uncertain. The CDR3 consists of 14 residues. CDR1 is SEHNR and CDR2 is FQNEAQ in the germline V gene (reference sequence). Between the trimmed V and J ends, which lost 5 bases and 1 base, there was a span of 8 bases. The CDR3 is CASSPDQNTGELFF. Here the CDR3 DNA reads TGTGCCAGCAGCCCGGATCAGAACACCGGGGAGCTGTTTTTT.

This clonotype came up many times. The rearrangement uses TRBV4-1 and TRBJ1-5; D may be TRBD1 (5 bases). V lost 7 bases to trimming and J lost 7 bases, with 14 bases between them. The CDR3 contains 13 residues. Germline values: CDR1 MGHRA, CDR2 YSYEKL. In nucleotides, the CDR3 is TGCGCCAGCACCTTGGGGGAGGGGCAGCCCCAGCATTTT. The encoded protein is CASTLGEGQPQHF.

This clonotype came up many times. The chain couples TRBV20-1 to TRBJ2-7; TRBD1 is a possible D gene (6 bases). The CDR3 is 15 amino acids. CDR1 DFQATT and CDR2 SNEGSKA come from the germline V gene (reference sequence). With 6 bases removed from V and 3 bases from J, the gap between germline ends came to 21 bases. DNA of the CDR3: TGCAGTGCCCTAGGAGGCGACAGGTGGTACTACGAGCAGTACTTC. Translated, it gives CSALGGDRWYYEQYF.

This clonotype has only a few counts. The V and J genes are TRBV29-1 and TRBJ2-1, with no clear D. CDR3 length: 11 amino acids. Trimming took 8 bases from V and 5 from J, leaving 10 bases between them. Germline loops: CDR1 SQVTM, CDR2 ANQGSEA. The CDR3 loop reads CSLRQNNEQFF. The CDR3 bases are TGCAGCCTCAGACAAAACAATGAGCAGTTCTTC.

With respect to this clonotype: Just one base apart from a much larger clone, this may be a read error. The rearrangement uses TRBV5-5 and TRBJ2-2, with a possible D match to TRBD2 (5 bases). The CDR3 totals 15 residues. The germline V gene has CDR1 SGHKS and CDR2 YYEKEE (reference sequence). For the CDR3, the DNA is TGTGCCAGCAGCTTGGACCAGATTAACACCGGGGAGCTGCTTTTT. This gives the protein CASSLDQINTGELLF.

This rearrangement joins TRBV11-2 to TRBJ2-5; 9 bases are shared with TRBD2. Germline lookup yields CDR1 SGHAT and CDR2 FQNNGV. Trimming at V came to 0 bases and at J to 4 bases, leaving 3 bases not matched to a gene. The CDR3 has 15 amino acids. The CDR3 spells CASSLELAGTETQYF. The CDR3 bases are TGTGCCAGCAGCTTAGAGCTAGCGGGGACAGAGACCCAGTACTTC.